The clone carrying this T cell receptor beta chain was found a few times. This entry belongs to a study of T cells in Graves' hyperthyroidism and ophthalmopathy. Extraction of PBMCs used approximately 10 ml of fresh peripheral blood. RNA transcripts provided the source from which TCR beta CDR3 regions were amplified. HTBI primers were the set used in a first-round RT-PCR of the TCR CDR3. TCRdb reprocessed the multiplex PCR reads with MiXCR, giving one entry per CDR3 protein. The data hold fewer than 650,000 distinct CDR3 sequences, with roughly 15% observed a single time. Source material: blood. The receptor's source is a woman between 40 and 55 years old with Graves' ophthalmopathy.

The CDR3 coding sequence is TGTGCCAGTAGTTTTGGACAGGTGAGCGGTGAGCAGTTCTTC. Protein product: CASSFGQVSGEQFF. This chain links TRBV19 with TRBJ2-1; 7 bases match TRBD1. Losses at the gene ends were 5 bases for V and 9 bases for J; bases not matched to a gene: 10. This CDR3 spans 14 amino acids. Germline CDR1 is LNHDA and CDR2 is SQIVND (reference sequence). The variable domain in full, completed from reference TRBV19 and TRBJ2-1, reads DGGITQSPKYLFRKEGQNVTLSCEQNLNHDAMYWYRQDPGQGLRLIYYSQIVNDFQKGDIAEGYSVSREKKESFPLTVTSAQKNPTAFYLCASSFGQVSGEQFFGPGTRLTVL.